This TCR beta chain was captured by sequencing in a study of blood T cell repertoires in COVID-19. Overall study context: Sources were T cells, B-cell-depleted T cells, or PBMCs; the material itself was cDNA or gDNA.

Generated by immunoSEQ multiplex PCR, the TCRdb table keeps only in-frame clones and is missing some. Of around 250,000 clones listed, approximately 88% are singletons. The germline V gene has CDR1 LGHDT and CDR2 YNNKEL (reference sequence). The CDR3 covers 17 residues. The trim removed 4 bases at V and 1 base at J, leaving 11 bases unmatched. The receptor comes from a woman aged 40 to 49 who had been exposed to COVID-19. The chain joins TRBV3-1 (or the pseudogene TRBV3-2) to TRBJ2-5; 8 bases are a match to TRBD2. The sequenced material came from PBMCs or T cells enriched from blood (not recorded which). The CDR3 DNA reads as TGTGCCAGCAGCCTTCGGGGTAGCGGGATTGGCCAAGAGACCCAGTACTTC. Translated: CASSLRGSGIGQETQYF.